Below are 15 T cell receptor beta chains sequenced from a single sample in a study of cytomegalovirus exposure and HLA in healthy donors. Researchers ran the PCR with 60 Vbeta and 13 Jbeta primers. Libraries were prepared by immunoSEQ multiplex PCR; TCRdb keeps only in-frame clonotypes and omits some of them. The sample holds around 240,000 clones, 82% seen once. Sequencing was done on a sample of PBMCs. The source is a woman aged 40 to 50 in good health and CMV-seropositive.

This chain joins TRBV5-1 and TRBJ2-2, with TRBD1 identical over 9 bases. Germline CDR1 and CDR2: SGHRS and YFSETQ. J lost 4 bases, V lost 4 bases, and 8 bases had no gene match. The CDR3 runs 16 residues. Written as DNA, the CDR3 is TGCGCCAGCAGCGCACAGGGGGCGCATTCCACCGGGGAGCTGTTTTTT. It yields the protein CASSAQGAHSTGELFF.

This chain uses TRBV11-2 with TRBJ2-7; 9 positions agree with TRBD1. Germline V lookup: CDR1 SGHAT, CDR2 FQNNGV. Germline trimming cut 5 bases from V and 7 bases from J; bases unmatched to any gene: 6. The CDR3 length is 13 residues. In nucleotides, the CDR3 is TGTGCCAGCAGCCTCTACAGGGGGCAAGAGCAGTACTTC. This codes for CASSLYRGQEQYF.

The CDR3 nucleotides are TGCAGCGTTGACAGGGGGAATTCCTACGAGCAGTACTTC. This encodes CSVDRGNSYEQYF. The rearrangement joins TRBV29-1 to TRBJ2-7; 7 bases are shared with TRBD1. Trimming at V came to 3 bases and at J to 1 base, leaving 3 bases not matched to a gene. Germline CDR1 is SQVTM and CDR2 is ANQGSEA. CDR3 length: 13 amino acids.

This sequence joins TRBV7-3 and TRBJ1-2; D gene ambiguous. CDR1 is SGHTA, CDR2 FQGTGA, per germline. The CDR3 has 13 amino acids. V gave up 4 bases and J gave up 4 bases, with 10 bases separating them. CDR3 bases: TGTGCCAGCAGCTCCTCCCCAGGCTATGGCTACACCTTC. It specifies CASSSSPGYGYTF.

The chain is built from TRBV19 and TRBJ1-4; the D gene is possibly TRBD1 (5 bases). This CDR3 is 15 amino acids long. Germline CDR1 is LNHDA and CDR2 is SQIVND (reference sequence). The V and J ends lost 1 base and 7 bases respectively, with 13 bases between them. This CDR3 reads CASSIVLGEAEKLFF. CDR3 DNA sequence: TGTGCCAGTAGTATAGTATTAGGGGAGGCTGAAAAACTGTTTTTT.

The chain combines TRBV5-4 with TRBJ2-2; D unclear. Germline CDR1 reads SGHNT; CDR2 reads YYREEE (reference sequence). The CDR3 totals 12 residues. V was pared by 1 base and J by 7 bases, with 5 bases between. CDR3 region: CASSLPYGELFF. The CDR3 coding sequence is TGTGCCAGCAGCTTGCCTTACGGGGAGCTGTTTTTT. Drawing the rest from reference TRBV5-4 and TRBJ2-2, the complete variable domain is ETGVTQSPTHLIKTRGQQVTLRCSSQSGHNTVSWYQQALGQGPQFIFQYYREEENGRGNFPPRFSGLQFPNYSSELNVNALELDDSALYLCASSLPYGELFFGEGSRLTVL.

The V gene is TRBV5-8, the J gene TRBJ2-3; 7 nucleotides agree with TRBD2. J was trimmed by 6 bases and V by 4 bases; bases with no gene match: 5. The CDR3 spans 13 residues. From germline, CDR1 is SGHTS and CDR2 YDEGEE. CDR3 in DNA: TGTGCCAGCAGCCTGACTAGCCCCGATACGCAGTATTTT. Protein: CASSLTSPDTQYF.

This clone was found a few times. The rearrangement uses TRBV19 and TRBJ1-1; D unresolved. Germline CDR1 LNHDA, CDR2 SQIVND (reference sequence). The CDR3 extends over 13 amino acids. V lost 6 bases, J lost 2 bases, and 10 bases lay in between. CDR3 residues: CASRPQANTEAFF. The CDR3 DNA reads as TGTGCCAGTAGACCCCAGGCAAACACTGAAGCTTTCTTT.

This sequence joins TRBV30 and TRBJ1-4; TRBD1 matches 8 bases. V shed 0 bases and J 4 bases; nucleotides not matched to a gene: 4. This CDR3 comprises 15 residues. CDR1 and CDR2 (germline): GTSNPN, SVGIG (reference sequence). The CDR3 nucleotides read TGTGCCTGGAGTGTCGGGACAGGTCGTAATGAAAAACTGTTTTTT. The encoded protein is CAWSVGTGRNEKLFF.

This chain joins TRBV5-4 and TRBJ2-5; 9 bases are a match to TRBD2. After removal of 4 bases from V and 2 bases from J, the junction contained 6 bases not matched to a gene. The germline V gene encodes CDR1 SGHNT and CDR2 YYREEE (reference sequence). This CDR3 has 15 amino acids. In DNA form, the CDR3 reads TGTGCCAGCAGCCGCGGGGGGGCTCCTCAAGAGACCCAGTACTTC. This gives the protein CASSRGGAPQETQYF.

The chain has TRBV18 and TRBJ2-7, with 8 bases identical to TRBD2. This CDR3 spans 16 amino acids. The J segment lost 5 bases and the V segment lost 2 bases, leaving 11 bases of the junction unmatched. The germline gives CDR1 KGHSH, CDR2 LQKENI. CDR3 DNA sequence: TGTGCCAGCTCACCAATATCCGGACTAGCACGGAACGAGCAGTACTTC. Translation gives CASSPISGLARNEQYF.

V and J are TRBV5-1 and TRBJ2-1, with D maybe TRBD2 (6 bases). Germline CDR1 and CDR2: SGHRS and YFSETQ. The CDR3 runs to 15 residues. V lost 2 bases and J 6 bases, leaving 15 bases between the germline ends. DNA of the CDR3: TGCGCCAGCAGCTTAGGCCGTGGGGGGATCAATGAGCAGTTCTTC. This codes for CASSLGRGGINEQFF.

This clone was detected once. V is TRBV13 and J is TRBJ2-5; 10 bases map to TRBD2. The CDR3 loop spans 18 amino acids. Germline values: CDR1 PRHDT, CDR2 FYEKMQ (reference sequence). The trim removed 0 bases at V and 0 bases at J, leaving 7 bases unmatched. CDR3 DNA: TGTGCCAGCAGCTTAGGCGGGATAGCGGGGGGTTACCAAGAGACCCAGTACTTC. It is translated as CASSLGGIAGGYQETQYF.

The chain carries TRBV4-3 and TRBJ2-7; the D is unclear. This CDR3 comprises 13 residues. Germline loops: CDR1 LGHNA, CDR2 YSLEER. Trimming left V 2 bases short and J 5 bases short, with 10 bases between. CDR3 amino acids: CASSQRQNHEQYF. The CDR3 bases are TGCGCCAGCAGCCAACGACAAAACCACGAGCAGTACTTC.

Comment on this clone: Its ends do not fully match the called genes, so a read error is possible. This chain links TRBV9 with TRBJ2-1, with D possibly matching TRBD1 (5 bases). Germline values: CDR1 SGDLS, CDR2 YYNGEE. The CDR3 consists of 16 residues. The CDR3 spells CASGVESRAVLGEQFF. The CDR3 DNA reads TGTGCCAGCGGCGTAGAGAGCAGGGCCGTCCTGGGGGAGCAGTTCTTC.